This entry is about one T cell receptor beta chain. Its antigen is not identified. The sample is drawn from a study of metastatic and nonmetastatic thyroid tumors. Regarding the study as a whole: Malignant thyroid tumors reportedly had TCR beta diversity that was significantly higher than in benign nodules, in blood and tumor.

TCRdb reanalyzed the PCR reads via MiXCR. The sample carries 40,000 to 45,000 clones, around 2.9% recorded once. No treatment had been given to any patient before thyroid surgery. V lost 0 bases, J lost 4 bases, and 11 bases lay in between. CDR1 and CDR2 (germline): SGHRS, YFSETQ. This CDR3 contains 15 residues. This sequence was found in a female donor with papillary thyroid cancer or a benign thyroid nodule (not recorded which). Some clones in this sample may be carry-over from other donors' samples. Sequencing used blood. This rearrangement joins TRBV5-1 to TRBJ2-1, with D possibly matching TRBD2 (6 bases). The CDR3 DNA follows: TGCGCCAGCAGCTTGGCCGGCGGGGATTACAATGAGCAGTTCTTC. It encodes CASSLAGGDYNEQFF.